This passage covers 10 T cell receptor beta chains from one sample sequenced in a study of blood T cell repertoires in COVID-19. TCRdb's table, derived via immunoSEQ multiplex PCR, lists solely in-frame clones and lacks some. The sample comprises about 310,000 clones, around 87% of which are singletons, and about 8% rests with the top ten. Sample: peripheral blood. The receptors were gathered from a woman between 50 and 59 years old who had recovered from COVID-19.

The sample holds one count of this clone. V and J are TRBV3-1 (or the pseudogene TRBV3-2) and TRBJ1-5; D is unresolved. The CDR3 extends over 13 amino acids. Germline V gene data show CDR1 as LGHDT and CDR2 as YNNKEL (reference sequence). Trimming took 5 bases from V and 5 from J, leaving 10 bases between them. The DNA of the CDR3 is TGTGCCAGCAGCTCGGGAGGCCATCAGCCCCAGCATTTT. Translation gives CASSSGGHQPQHF.

The genes are TRBV6-6 and TRBJ2-1, with D possibly being TRBD1 (6 bases). Germline V lookup: CDR1 MNHNY, CDR2 SVGAGI (reference sequence). V was shortened by 8 bases and J by 6 bases, with 14 bases between the two germline ends. CDR3 length: 13 residues. The CDR3 loop is CASGTGNFNEQFF. CDR3 nucleotides: TGTGCCAGCGGTACAGGGAATTTCAATGAGCAGTTCTTC.

The CDR3 here is CASSLWRSSGTTQYF. CDR3 sequence (DNA): TGTGCCAGCAGTTTATGGCGGAGTAGCGGGACAACGCAGTATTTT. The chain combines TRBV28 with TRBJ2-3, with 8 bases identical to TRBD2. CDR3 length: 15 residues. CDR1 is MDHEN and CDR2 is SYDVKM in the germline V gene. The J segment lost 9 bases and the V segment lost 0 bases, leaving 8 bases of the junction unmatched.

V is TRBV9 and J is TRBJ1-3; D is uncertain. Germline V gene data show CDR1 as SGDLS and CDR2 as YYNGEE. The CDR3 spans 15 residues. Trimming pared 4 bases from V and 2 bases from J, leaving 13 bases between. CDR3 residues: CASSTRSYPGNTIYF. The CDR3 nucleotides are TGTGCCAGCAGCACCCGGTCCTATCCTGGAAACACCATATATTTT.

The V and J genes are TRBV6-6 and TRBJ2-1, with 13 bases lining up with TRBD2. V lost 5 bases and J lost 5; bases outside the gene matches: 3. CDR3 size: 15 residues. The germline V gene encodes CDR1 MNHNY and CDR2 SVGAGI (reference sequence). CDR3 residues: CASSGGLAGDNEQFF. CDR3 DNA: TGTGCCAGCAGTGGCGGACTAGCGGGAGACAATGAGCAGTTCTTC.

V gene TRBV28 combines with J gene TRBJ2-7; TRBD1 might be the D (5 bases). The CDR3 has 12 residues. In germline, CDR1 is MDHEN, CDR2 SYDVKM. Trimming left V 2 bases short and J 5 bases short, with 7 bases between. The CDR3 nucleotides are TGTGCCAGCAGTTTAGACAGTCACGAGCAGTACTTC. Protein product: CASSLDSHEQYF.

V gene TRBV18 combines with J gene TRBJ1-3, with D tentatively TRBD1 (5 bases). V dropped 3 bases and J dropped 0 bases, with 12 bases sitting between them. CDR1 KGHSH and CDR2 LQKENI come from the germline V gene. This CDR3 comprises 16 residues. DNA for the CDR3: TGTGCCAGCTCACCTTCCACAGGCCTCTCTGGAAACACCATATATTTT. The encoded protein is CASSPSTGLSGNTIYF.

This chain connects TRBV7-2 to TRBJ1-1; D possibly corresponds to TRBD1 (6 bases). Trimming cost V 2 bases and J 2 bases, with 9 bases left between them. The CDR3 is 14 amino acids. Germline CDR1 and CDR2: SGHTA and FQGNSA. The CDR3 bases are TGTGCCAGCAGCTTAAGGACAGTTAACACTGAAGCTTTCTTT. Its protein product is CASSLRTVNTEAFF. The complete variable domain, with remaining parts taken from reference TRBV7-2 and TRBJ1-1, reads GAGVSQSPSNKVTEKGKDVELRCDPISGHTALYWYRQSLGQGLEFLIYFQGNSAPDKSGLPSDRFSAERTGGSVSTLTIQRTQQEDSAVYLCASSLRTVNTEAFFGQGTRLTVV.

The chain joins TRBV30 to TRBJ2-5; 15 bases align to TRBD2. The germline V gene has CDR1 GTSNPN and CDR2 SVGIG (reference sequence). This CDR3 spans 15 amino acids. V trimming: 4 bases; J trimming: 5 bases; junction bases outside the gene matches: 5. In DNA form, the CDR3 reads TGTGCCTGGAAGGGACTAGCGGGGGGCGGGGAGACCCAGTACTTC. Its protein product is CAWKGLAGGGETQYF.

The V and J genes are TRBV11-3 and TRBJ2-5; TRBD2 matches at 11 bases. The CDR3 spans 15 residues. V lost 5 bases and J lost 3; bases outside the gene matches: 5. CDR1 and CDR2 from the germline V gene are SGHNT and YENEEA. In nucleotides, the CDR3 is TGTGCCAGCAGCGGTAGCGGGGGGGCCGAAGAGACCCAGTACTTC. Protein product: CASSGSGGAEETQYF.